The T cell receptor (beta chain) described here comes from a study of cytomegalovirus exposure and HLA in healthy donors. Study-wide context: Earlier sequencing of 150 million to 200 million T cells yielded 95 million to 120 million unique TCR beta sequences. Study conclusions and caveats: Three of the chains that were CMV-associated were confirmed in vitro to be specific for CMV antigens. Later analysis revealed greater clonal expansion in HLA-associated TCR beta chains than in equally common others.

PCR employed 60 Vbeta and 13 Jbeta primers. Repertoires were generated with immunoSEQ multiplex PCR, while TCRdb's copy carries only in-frame clones and drops some. The table includes about 120,000 clones, around two thirds detected once. In this sample, this clone turned up a few times. What it binds is not known. J was trimmed by 4 bases and V by 2 bases; bases with no gene match: 8. The CDR3 runs to 16 residues. Per the germline V gene, CDR1 is MDHEN and CDR2 is SYDVKM. Material: PBMCs. The sequence was collected from a woman in her thirties or forties in good health and CMV-seropositive. The rearrangement uses TRBV28 and TRBJ1-2; 9 positions agree with TRBD1. CDR3 sequence reads: CASSLSRTGDFYGYTF. CDR3 in DNA: TGTGCCAGCAGTTTAAGCAGGACAGGGGATTTCTATGGCTACACCTTC.